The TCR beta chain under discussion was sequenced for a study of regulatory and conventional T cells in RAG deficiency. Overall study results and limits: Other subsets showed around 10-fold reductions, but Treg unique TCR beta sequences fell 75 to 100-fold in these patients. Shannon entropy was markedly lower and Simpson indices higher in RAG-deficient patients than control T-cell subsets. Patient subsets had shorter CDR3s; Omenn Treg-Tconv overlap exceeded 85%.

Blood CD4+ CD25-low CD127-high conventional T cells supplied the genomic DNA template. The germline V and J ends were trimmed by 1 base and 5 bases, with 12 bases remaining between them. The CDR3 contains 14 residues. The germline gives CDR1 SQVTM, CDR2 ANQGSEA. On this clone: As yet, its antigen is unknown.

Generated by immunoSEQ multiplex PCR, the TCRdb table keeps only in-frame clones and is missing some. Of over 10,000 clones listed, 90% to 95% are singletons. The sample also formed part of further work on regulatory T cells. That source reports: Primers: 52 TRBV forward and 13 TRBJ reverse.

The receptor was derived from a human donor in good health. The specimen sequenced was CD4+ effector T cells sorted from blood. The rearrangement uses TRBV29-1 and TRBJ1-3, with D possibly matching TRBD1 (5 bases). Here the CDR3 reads CSVEVSRERNTIYF. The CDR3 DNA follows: TGCAGCGTTGAAGTGTCCAGGGAAAGAAACACCATATATTTT.